This TCR beta chain was found in a study of T-cell memory formation after mild COVID-19. Study outcomes and limitations: What remained unconfirmed was the SARS-CoV-2 specificity of second-wave clones peaking on day 37.

This clonotype was seen a few times. The antigen is undetermined. CDR3 length equals 15 residues. TCRdb itself ran the 5' RACE reads through MiXCR, one entry per CDR3 protein. The table lists approximately 340,000 distinct CDR3 sequences, more than 15% of them singletons. This TCR came from a young man who had mild COVID-19 (a few samples of this study predate the infection). Cell type and time point are not known. J is TRBJ2-3 and V is TRBV21-1; the DNA was not used to check the table's D call, TRBD1. TRBV21-1 is listed as a pseudogene. Sequencing was done on a sample of PBMCs or a T cell subset sorted from them (not recorded which). The CDR3 DNA sequence: TGTGCCAGCAGGGCGGTACAGGGGTCAACAGATACGCAGTATTTT. Protein sequence: CASRAVQGSTDTQYF.